Listed below are T cell receptor beta chains from one sample, sequenced in a study of blood T cells in healthy people across ages. MiXCR, run by TCRdb on the 5' RACE reads, gives a single entry per CDR3 protein. The data contain hundreds of thousands of distinct CDR3 sequences, 35% to 50% of them singletons. The sample taken for sequencing was blood. The receptors originated from a man older than 75 in good health. Both conserved end residues are part of each CDR3. A D gene is named only where the DNA matches it firmly. Clone size is stated in some rows and not others, as once, few, many or a class when expanded.

TRBJ2-7,NA,NA,TRBV20-1,CSASSDSYEQYF,TGCAGTGCTAGCTCCGACAGCTACGAGCAGTACTTC
TRBJ2-7,TRBD2,few,TRBV20-1,CSARGAGGTYEQYF,TGCAGTGCTAGAGGAGCGGGAGGGACCTACGAGCAGTACTTC
TRBJ1-6,NA,once,TRBV6-5,CASNYRTVPSYNSPLHF,TGTGCCAGCAATTACCGGACAGTGCCCTCCTATAATTCACCCCTCCACTTT
TRBJ2-3,TRBD2,many,TRBV5-5,CASSRAGLASDTQYF,TGTGCCAGCAGCCGAGCGGGACTAGCGTCAGATACGCAGTATTTT
TRBJ1-1,NA,NA,TRBV3-1,CASSQDPGGQARMNTEAFF,TGTGCCAGCAGCCAAGATCCGGGTGGGCAGGCTCGCATGAACACTGAAGCTTTCTTT
TRBJ1-5,NA,few,TRBV28,CASSFWGFNSNQPQHF,TGTGCCAGCAGTTTTTGGGGATTCAATAGCAATCAGCCCCAGCATTTT
TRBJ2-1,TRBD1,few,TRBV5-5,CASSYPGQGVNEQFF,TGTGCCAGCAGCTATCCGGGACAGGGTGTGAATGAGCAGTTCTTC
TRBJ2-2,TRBD2,NA,TRBV9,CASSPRTSGRATGELFF,TGTGCCAGCAGCCCCCGGACTAGCGGGAGGGCGACCGGGGAGCTGTTTTTT
TRBJ2-2,NA,NA,TRBV29-1,CSVDGRNTGELFF,TGCAGCGTTGACGGCCGGAACACCGGGGAGCTGTTTTTT
TRBJ2-7,TRBD2,NA,TRBV5-6,CASSLASGSTYEQYF,TGTGCCAGCAGCTTGGCTAGCGGGAGCACCTACGAGCAGTACTTC
TRBJ2-5,NA,NA,TRBV29-1,CSVERETQYF,TGCAGCGTGGAAAGAGAGACCCAGTACTTC
TRBJ2-1,TRBD2,few,TRBV2,CASRYSTSGSRNEQFF,TGTGCCAGCAGATATTCGACTAGCGGGAGTAGAAATGAGCAGTTCTTC
TRBJ2-3,NA,NA,TRBV5-1,CASSLESYGRGTDTQYF,TGCGCCAGCAGCTTGGAGTCCTATGGGAGAGGTACAGATACGCAGTATTTT
TRBJ1-6,NA,few,TRBV9,CASSVQGNSPLHF,TGTGCCAGCAGCGTTCAGGGTAATTCACCCCTCCACTTT
TRBJ2-6,NA,few,TRBV7-2,CASSLDRVGANVLTF,TGTGCCAGCAGCTTAGACAGGGTTGGGGCCAACGTCCTGACTTTC
TRBJ2-7,NA,few,TRBV11-3,CASSLSPRYEQYF,TGTGCCAGCAGCTTAAGCCCACGGTACGAGCAGTACTTC
TRBJ2-7,TRBD1,few,TRBV20-1,CSAKIPTGGRSYEQYF,TGCAGTGCCAAAATTCCGACAGGGGGCCGGTCCTACGAGCAGTACTTC
TRBJ2-3,NA,NA,TRBV15,CATSRGGEDTDTQYF,TGTGCCACCAGCAGAGGAGGGGAAGACACAGATACGCAGTATTTT
TRBJ2-5,NA,NA,TRBV12-3/TRBV12-4,CASSLGKQETQYF,TGTGCCAGCAGTTTAGGCAAGCAAGAGACCCAGTACTTC
TRBJ2-7,NA,many,TRBV28,CASSLLSSYEQYF,TGTGCCAGCAGTTTACTTTCGTCCTACGAGCAGTACTTC
TRBJ2-3,NA,NA,TRBV11-2,CASSLTGWEDTQYF,TGTGCCAGCAGCTTAACGGGGTGGGAAGATACGCAGTATTTT
TRBJ2-1,NA,NA,TRBV11-3,CASSLEGSGGGNEQFF,TGTGCCAGCAGCTTAGAGGGTTCCGGAGGGGGGAATGAGCAGTTCTTC
TRBJ2-1,TRBD1,NA,TRBV12-3/TRBV12-4,CASSLALGIGQAGEQFF,TGTGCCAGCAGTTTAGCGCTTGGTATCGGACAGGCCGGTGAGCAGTTCTTC
TRBJ2-1,NA,NA,TRBV20-1,CSASHKGGDLSSEQFF,TGCAGTGCTAGCCACAAAGGGGGAGACTTAAGTAGTGAGCAGTTCTTC